The 31 T cell receptor beta chains reported below all come from one sample, sequenced in a study of blood T cell dynamics during melanoma immunotherapy (dated by TCRdb to 2018 to 2021). The library was obtained by the immunoSEQ multiplex PCR assay. Held by TCRdb, this immuneACCESS table contains in-frame sequences only and omits some clones. Under half of the omission traces to an unresolved V gene where checked; the cause of the rest is unknown. Recorded for this sample are several thousand clones; 70% to 85% of them occurred a single time. The top ten constitute more than 0.95% of the sample. In the paper's terms, the time point label means: pre-treatment baseline. Sequencing was performed on blood, taken from a patient treated with checkpoint blockade. The receptors originated from a human donor with melanoma.

The genes are TRBV7-2 and TRBJ2-1; either TRBD1 or TRBD2 may supply D (6 bases each). Trimming removed 2 bases at V and 5 bases at J, with 13 bases between. Looked up from germline, CDR1 is SGHTA and CDR2 is FQGNSA. CDR3 size: 15 residues. The CDR3 is CASSLRGRFDNEQFF. As DNA, the CDR3 is TGTGCCAGCAGCTTAAGGGGGAGGTTCGACAATGAGCAGTTCTTC. The full variable domain, its missing parts supplied by reference TRBV7-2 and TRBJ2-1, is GAGVSQSPSNKVTEKGKDVELRCDPISGHTALYWYRQSLGQGLEFLIYFQGNSAPDKSGLPSDRFSAERTGGSVSTLTIQRTQQEDSAVYLCASSLRGRFDNEQFFGPGTRLTVL.

The V call is TRBV30, the J call TRBJ2-1; D gene unclear. The ends were cut back, 4 bases at V and 3 bases at J, with 10 bases in the middle. The V gene's germline CDR1 is GTSNPN and CDR2 SVGIG (reference sequence). This CDR3 region has 13 residues. The CDR3 DNA is TGTGCCTGGAAGGACCTAGGCTACAATGAGCAGTTCTTC. It is translated as CAWKDLGYNEQFF.

The chain recombines TRBV7-2 with TRBJ2-5; 13 bases line up with TRBD2. The CDR3 runs 18 residues. CDR1 is SGHTA and CDR2 is FQGNSA in the germline V gene. The V gene end was trimmed by 5 bases and the J gene end by 0 bases; junction bases not matched to a gene: 9. Here the CDR3 DNA reads TGTGCCAGCAGCACAACACGGACTAGCGGGGGCCACCAAGAGACCCAGTACTTC. Translated, it gives CASSTTRTSGGHQETQYF. The variable domain in full, with the rest retrieved from reference TRBV7-2 and TRBJ2-5, is GAGVSQSPSNKVTEKGKDVELRCDPISGHTALYWYRQSLGQGLEFLIYFQGNSAPDKSGLPSDRFSAERTGGSVSTLTIQRTQQEDSAVYLCASSTTRTSGGHQETQYFGPGTRLLVL.

This chain uses TRBV11-2 with TRBJ2-7; 9 bases fit TRBD2. After removal of 5 bases from V and 5 bases from J, the junction contained 10 bases not matched to a gene. This CDR3 has 15 residues. From germline, CDR1 is SGHAT and CDR2 FQNNGV. The CDR3 DNA sequence: TGTGCCAGCAGCGTAGCCCCTAGCGGGACGAACGAGCAGTACTTC. Amino acid sequence: CASSVAPSGTNEQYF.

In this sample, this clone is large. The CDR3 DNA follows: TGTGCCAGCAGTGACTCCGCGGATAGCAATCAGCCCCAGCATTTT. As protein: CASSDSADSNQPQHF. This chain joins TRBV6-4 and TRBJ1-5, with D unclear. Trimming removed 0 bases at V and 0 bases at J, with 6 bases between. Germline V gives CDR1 MRHNA, CDR2 SNTAGT. The CDR3 has 15 residues.

V is TRBV27 and J is TRBJ1-5; TRBD1 agrees at 12 bases. CDR1 and CDR2 from the germline V gene are MNHEY and SMNVEV (reference sequence). The CDR3 is 14 residues long. After removal of 6 bases from V and 6 bases from J, the junction contained 3 bases not matched to a gene. The CDR3 region is CASRGQGAGQPQHF. The CDR3 DNA is TGTGCCAGCAGGGGACAGGGGGCGGGTCAGCCCCAGCATTTT.

V and J are TRBV2 and TRBJ2-7; no clear D gene. This CDR3 comprises 11 residues. CDR1 and CDR2 (germline): SNHLY, FYNNEI. V gave up 3 bases and J gave up 4 bases, with 4 bases separating them. The CDR3 reads CASSDSYEQYF. DNA for the CDR3: TGTGCCAGCAGTGACTCGTACGAGCAGTACTTC.

This sequence joins TRBV27 and TRBJ1-2; tentative D call: TRBD1 (5 bases). Germline loops: CDR1 MNHEY, CDR2 SMNVEV (reference sequence). The CDR3 spans 13 residues. The V end was cut by 4 bases, the J end by 6 bases, with 12 bases between. CDR3 DNA: TGTGCCAGCAGTTGGGGGGGAAACGATGGCTACACCTTC. Residues: CASSWGGNDGYTF.

This chain uses TRBV5-5 with TRBJ1-5; tentatively, D is TRBD1 (5 bases). CDR1 SGHKS and CDR2 YYEKEE come from the germline V gene (reference sequence). The ends were cut back, 0 bases at V and 1 base at J, with 8 bases in the middle. The CDR3 totals 15 residues. The CDR3: CASSLEGLSNQPQHF. CDR3 DNA: TGTGCCAGCAGCTTGGAGGGACTCAGCAATCAGCCCCAGCATTTT.

The chain joins TRBV5-6 to TRBJ2-7; the match to TRBD2 covers 8 bases. The trim removed 4 bases at V and 0 bases at J, leaving 0 bases unmatched. The CDR3 totals 13 residues. The V gene's germline CDR1 is SGHDT and CDR2 YYEEEE. The CDR3 DNA reads TGTGCCAGCAGCGCGGGGGGCTCCTACGAGCAGTACTTC. Amino acid sequence: CASSAGGSYEQYF. Combining the CDR3 with reference TRBV5-6 and TRBJ2-7 gives the whole variable domain DAGVTQSPTHLIKTRGQQVTLRCSPKSGHDTVSWYQQALGQGPQFIFQYYEEEERQRGNFPDRFSGHQFPNYSSELNVNALLLGDSALYLCASSAGGSYEQYFGPGTRLTVT.

The chain recombines TRBV7-2 with TRBJ2-7; TRBD2 matches at 9 bases. Trimming took 5 bases from V and 0 from J; bases not matched to a gene: 2. CDR3 length: 14 amino acids. The germline V gene has CDR1 SGHTA and CDR2 FQGNSA. CDR3: CASSLSGSSYEQYF. CDR3 sequence (DNA): TGTGCCAGCAGCCTTAGCGGGAGCTCCTACGAGCAGTACTTC.

The V call is TRBV19, the J call TRBJ2-3; TRBD2 matches at 15 bases. There are 17 residues in the CDR3. The J segment lost 4 bases and the V segment lost 7 bases, leaving 9 bases of the junction unmatched. Germline values: CDR1 LNHDA, CDR2 SQIVND (reference sequence). CDR3 sequence: CASTRRGLAGGADTQYF. The CDR3 bases are TGTGCCAGTACCCGAAGGGGACTAGCGGGAGGCGCAGATACGCAGTATTTT.

The chain uses TRBV28 and TRBJ1-4, with 9 bases fitting TRBD1. The CDR3 sequence is 15 residues long. Trimming cost V 7 bases and J 8 bases; bases outside gene matches: 11. Germline CDR1 is MDHEN and CDR2 is SYDVKM. CDR3 region: CASNIFGTGQEKLFF. The CDR3 bases are TGTGCCAGCAATATCTTTGGGACAGGGCAAGAAAAACTGTTTTTT.

The chain combines TRBV28 with TRBJ1-4, with D maybe TRBD1 (5 bases). Germline CDR1 is MDHEN and CDR2 is SYDVKM. V gave up 7 bases and J gave up 5 bases, with 17 bases separating them. This CDR3 has 15 residues. Here the CDR3 reads CASIPGAGPNEKLFF. The CDR3 nucleotides read TGTGCCAGCATCCCCGGGGCGGGGCCCAATGAAAAACTGTTTTTT. The full variable domain, completed using reference TRBV28 and TRBJ1-4, is DVKVTQSSRYLVKRTGEKVFLECVQDMDHENMFWYRQDPGLGLRLIYFSYDVKMKEKGDIPEGYSVSREKKERFSLILESASTNQTSMYLCASIPGAGPNEKLFFGSGTQLSVL.

The chain employs TRBV5-1 and TRBJ2-1; perhaps TRBD1 as D (5 bases). This CDR3 region has 13 residues. Per the germline V gene, CDR1 is SGHRS and CDR2 is YFSETQ. The V end lost 0 bases, the J end lost 8 bases, and 9 bases lay between the germline ends. The CDR3 region is CASSLAGRDEQFF. CDR3 bases: TGCGCCAGCAGCTTGGCAGGGCGCGATGAGCAGTTCTTC.

The CDR3 DNA reads TGCGCCAGCAGCTTGGTTCGGGGGGAAGAGACCCAGTACTTC. Encoded protein: CASSLVRGEETQYF. The chain links TRBV5-1 to TRBJ2-5, with TRBD2 matching 7 bases. Germline CDR1 is SGHRS and CDR2 is YFSETQ. This CDR3 is built from 14 residues. V was pared by 0 bases and J by 3 bases, with 2 bases of the junction left unmatched.

This clone was counted once. The chain links TRBV6-4 to TRBJ2-5; 11 positions match TRBD2. Germline V lookup: CDR1 MRHNA, CDR2 SNTAGT. This CDR3 has 16 residues. J lost 2 bases, V lost 0 bases, and 2 bases had no gene match. The CDR3 sequence is CASSDSIAGGQETQYF. The CDR3 region has the DNA TGTGCCAGCAGTGACTCAATAGCGGGGGGGCAAGAGACCCAGTACTTC.

This chain uses TRBV28 with TRBJ1-2; possible D gene TRBD1, 6 bases. V was clipped by 8 bases and J by 7 bases, with 17 bases between them. Germline V gene sequence: CDR1 MDHEN, CDR2 SYDVKM. The CDR3 runs 13 residues. This CDR3 is CASFTTEGGGYTF. The CDR3 region has the DNA TGTGCCAGCTTTACAACCGAGGGGGGTGGCTACACCTTC.

V and J are TRBV15 and TRBJ2-5, with D uncertain. CDR1 is LNHNV and CDR2 is YYDKDF in the germline V gene (reference sequence). Between the trimmed V and J ends, which lost 0 bases and 2 bases, there was a span of 7 bases. This CDR3 is 14 amino acids long. This CDR3 reads CATSREPGQETQYF. In nucleotides, the CDR3 is TGTGCCACCAGCAGAGAACCAGGACAAGAGACCCAGTACTTC. The whole variable domain, filled in from reference TRBV15 and TRBJ2-5, reads DAMVIQNPRYQVTQFGKPVTLSCSQTLNHNVMYWYQQKSSQAPKLLFHYYDKDFNNEADTPDNFQSRRPNTSFCFLDIRSPGLGDTAMYLCATSREPGQETQYFGPGTRLLVL.

The chain uses TRBV18 and TRBJ2-2; D may be TRBD1 (5 bases). The V end was cut by 1 base, the J end by 6 bases, with 6 bases between. The V gene's germline CDR1 is KGHSH and CDR2 LQKENI. The CDR3 is made up of 13 amino acids. CDR3: CASSPQGSGELFF. The CDR3 region has the DNA TGTGCCAGCTCACCACAGGGGTCCGGGGAGCTGTTTTTT.

Only a few counts were recorded for this clone. The chain combines TRBV7-9 with TRBJ1-2; no definite D call. The CDR3 totals 14 residues. V dropped 5 bases and J dropped 0 bases, with 10 bases sitting between them. Germline CDR1 and CDR2: SEHNR and FQNEAQ (reference sequence). The CDR3 region has the DNA TGTGCCAGCAGCCGGCTTGGAGCTAACTATGGCTACACCTTC. It yields the protein CASSRLGANYGYTF.

The V gene is TRBV29-1, the J gene TRBJ2-1; TRBD2 matches 9 bases. The germline V gene has CDR1 SQVTM and CDR2 ANQGSEA. The V and J ends lost 3 bases and 10 bases, in that order; junction bases with no gene match: 13. This CDR3 is built from 15 residues. The CDR3 coding sequence is TGCAGCGTTGATGATGTAGCGGGAGTTTTGAGCGAGCAGTTCTTC. Translated: CSVDDVAGVLSEQFF.

The chain links TRBV6-6 to TRBJ1-1; 7 bases line up with TRBD1. Trimming cost V 6 bases and J 4 bases; bases outside gene matches: 11. Germline V lookup: CDR1 MNHNY, CDR2 SVGAGI (reference sequence). The CDR3 totals 15 residues. The CDR3, as DNA: TGTGCCAGCAGCCAGCAAACAGGGGCGGGCACTGAAGCTTTCTTT. Translated, it gives CASSQQTGAGTEAFF.

The chain employs TRBV2 and TRBJ2-2; 9 positions agree with TRBD1. The trim removed 5 bases at V and 7 bases at J, leaving 8 bases unmatched. Germline V gene data show CDR1 as SNHLY and CDR2 as FYNNEI. The CDR3 sequence is 15 residues long. This CDR3 is CASSFRDRVGGELFF. The CDR3 DNA follows: TGTGCCAGCAGTTTCCGGGACAGGGTGGGCGGGGAGCTGTTTTTT.

The rearrangement uses TRBV6-5 and TRBJ2-3; D not resolved. Germline V gene lookup returns CDR1 MNHEY and CDR2 SVGAGI. The CDR3 has 14 amino acids. V was shortened by 0 bases and J by 6 bases, with 10 bases between the two germline ends. The CDR3 DNA is TGTGCCAGCAGTTACTCTGGCCCCGGGGATACGCAGTATTTT. Translation: CASSYSGPGDTQYF.

The chain uses TRBV5-1 and TRBJ2-4; 8 bases agree with TRBD1. Trimming at V came to 3 bases and at J to 11 bases, leaving 4 bases not matched to a gene. The CDR3 is 12 amino acids. Germline V CDR1 and CDR2: SGHRS, YFSETQ. The CDR3 spells CASSSDRVVQYF. In DNA form, the CDR3 reads TGCGCCAGCAGCTCGGACAGGGTTGTTCAGTACTTC.

V gene TRBV7-2 combines with J gene TRBJ1-6; 9 bases align to TRBD1. Germline assignment: CDR1 SGHTA and CDR2 FQGNSA. After removal of 6 bases from V and 10 bases from J, the junction contained 7 bases not matched to a gene. The CDR3 is made up of 14 amino acids. The CDR3 region is CASREQGAGSPLHF. The CDR3 nucleotides are TGTGCCAGCAGGGAACAGGGGGCTGGATCACCCCTCCACTTT.

The chain recombines TRBV7-8 with TRBJ1-2, with D maybe TRBD1 (6 bases). CDR3 length: 16 residues. CDR1 and CDR2 from the germline V gene are SGHVS and FQNEAQ. The V end lost 0 bases, the J end lost 3 bases, and 14 bases lay between the germline ends. The CDR3 DNA reads as TGTGCCAGCAGCTTAGCGCACAGGGTCGGGGACTATGGCTACACCTTC. Translated: CASSLAHRVGDYGYTF.

This sequence joins TRBV28 and TRBJ1-2; 9 bases agree with TRBD1. The CDR3 has 14 residues. The J segment lost 2 bases and the V segment lost 5 bases, leaving 3 bases of the junction unmatched. Germline V lookup: CDR1 MDHEN, CDR2 SYDVKM. DNA of the CDR3: TGTGCCAGCAGTACCGGACAGGGGAACTATGGCTACACCTTC. It codes for CASSTGQGNYGYTF.

This clone is a singleton in its sample. The gene calls are TRBV7-7 and TRBJ2-5; 8 bases are shared with TRBD1. The J call may be in error: the DNA end matches TRBJ2-7 better. Germline assignment: CDR1 SSHAT and CDR2 FNYEAQ (reference sequence). There are 13 residues in the CDR3. The chain's CDR3 is CASSLDRGDEQYF. The CDR3 coding sequence is TGTGCCAGCAGCCTCGACAGGGGTGACGAGCAGTACTTC.

The CDR3 region has the DNA TGTGCCAGCAGTGACCTAGCGGGGTTCTCGTACGAGCAGTACTTC. As protein: CASSDLAGFSYEQYF. The chain links TRBV25-1 to TRBJ2-7; 9 bases are a match to TRBD2. V lost 3 bases and J lost 4; bases outside the gene matches: 7. Germline loops: CDR1 MGHDK, CDR2 SYGVNS. There are 15 residues in the CDR3.